A single sample is the source of the 21 T cell receptor beta chains below, sequenced in a study of T-cell reconstitution after alpha-beta-depleted transplantation in children. The library targeted TCRbeta and was prepared with unique molecular identifiers. TCRdb re-analysed the PCR reads in MiXCR, keeping a single row per CDR3 protein. The sample lists some 260,000 distinct CDR3 sequences; under 30% were seen once. Specimen: PBMCs, mostly from graft donor cells, collected 360 days after TCRalphabeta/CD19-depleted stem cell transplant. These receptors were collected from a female patient aged 2-9 years who had a stem cell transplant for congenital amegakaryocytic thrombocytopenia, so the T cells may come from the graft donor.

V usage is TRBV14 and J usage is TRBJ2-1; 11 positions agree with TRBD2. The ends lost 5 bases at V and 4 bases at J; junction bases unmatched: 10. The CDR3 contains 17 residues. Germline V gene data show CDR1 as SGHDN and CDR2 as FVKESK. CDR3 DNA sequence: TGTGCCAGCAGCTCCACTGTAGCGGGAGGGCCTTACAATGAGCAGTTCTTC. It specifies CASSSTVAGGPYNEQFF.

This chain connects TRBV7-9 to TRBJ2-3; D unclear. The CDR3 length is 14 residues. Germline CDR1 SEHNR, CDR2 FQNEAQ (reference sequence). Between the trimmed V and J ends, which lost 4 bases and 0 bases, there was a span of 8 bases. The CDR3 is CASSSMSSTDTQYF. In DNA form, the CDR3 reads TGTGCCAGCAGCTCGATGTCTAGCACAGATACGCAGTATTTT.

In this sample, this clonotype turned up a few times. The conserved phenylalanine or tryptophan is not found at the CDR3 terminus, so this likely reflects a read error. The V call is TRBV29-1, the J call TRBJ1-2; D may be TRBD1 (6 bases). This CDR3 is built from 13 residues. Trimming took off 2 bases at V and 4 bases at J, with 11 bases between the two ends. Germline lookup yields CDR1 SQVTM and CDR2 ANQGSEA. The CDR3 is CSVEMPDSYGYTS. In nucleotides, the CDR3 is TGCAGCGTTGAAATGCCGGACAGCTATGGCTACACCTCC.

The rearrangement joins TRBV6-2 or TRBV6-3 to TRBJ1-5; 7 bases agree with TRBD1. V was clipped by 6 bases and J by 4 bases; unmatched bases: 6. Per germline, CDR1 MNHEY and CDR2 SVGEGT. The CDR3 is made up of 14 amino acids. The chain's CDR3 is CASSRGTANQPQHF. DNA of the CDR3: TGTGCCAGCAGCCGGGGGACAGCTAATCAGCCCCAGCATTTT.

In this sample, this clonotype turned up a few times. The chain is built from TRBV27 and TRBJ2-1; 11 bases map to TRBD2. The CDR3 loop spans 14 amino acids. V dropped 6 bases and J dropped 10; count of bases not matched to a gene: 8. Germline V gene lookup returns CDR1 MNHEY and CDR2 SMNVEV (reference sequence). CDR3 protein: CASRELAGALEQFF. In DNA, the CDR3 is TGTGCCAGCAGGGAACTAGCGGGGGCATTGGAGCAGTTCTTC.

This clonotype has more than one count but fewer than ten. This chain uses TRBV30 with TRBJ1-1; no reliable D call. The CDR3 is 13 residues long. V gave up 2 bases and J gave up 8 bases, with 15 bases separating them. Germline V gene sequence: CDR1 GTSNPN, CDR2 SVGIG (reference sequence). CDR3 residues: CAWSLQIQTEAFF. In DNA, the CDR3 is TGTGCCTGGAGTCTCCAAATTCAGACAGAAGCTTTCTTT. Filled out from reference TRBV30 and TRBJ1-1, the complete variable domain reads SQTIHQWPATLVQPVGSPLSLECTVEGTSNPNLYWYRQAAGRGLQLLFYSVGIGQISSEVPQNLSASRPQDRQFILSSKKLLLSDSGFYLCAWSLQIQTEAFFGQGTRLTVV.

The rearrangement links TRBV6-2 or TRBV6-3 to TRBJ2-7; no clear D gene. CDR1 MNHEY and CDR2 SVGEGT come from the germline V gene. Trimming pared 8 bases from V and 2 bases from J, leaving 13 bases between. The CDR3 has 13 residues. For the CDR3, the DNA is TGTGCCAGCGGGCCAGTATCACCCTACGAGCAGTACTTC. It codes for CASGPVSPYEQYF.

V gene TRBV5-1 combines with J gene TRBJ2-7; D perhaps matches TRBD1 (6 bases). Germline V CDR1 and CDR2: SGHRS, YFSETQ. CDR3 length: 14 amino acids. Trimming cost V 4 bases and J 3 bases, with 14 bases left between them. In DNA, the CDR3 is TGCGCCAGCAGCCACGACAGGATACTCTACGAGCAGTACTTC. This translates into CASSHDRILYEQYF. Complete variable domain (other parts from reference TRBV5-1 and TRBJ2-7): KAGVTQTPRYLIKTRGQQVTLSCSPISGHRSVSWYQQTPGQGLQFLFEYFSETQRNKGNFPGRFSGRQFSNSRSEMNVSTLELGDSALYLCASSHDRILYEQYFGPGTRLTVT.

This clonotype has more than one count but fewer than ten. The chain links TRBV20-1 to TRBJ1-4, with 9 bases that match TRBD1. J lost 6 bases, V lost 0 bases, and 5 bases had no gene match. The germline V gene has CDR1 DFQATT and CDR2 SNEGSKA (reference sequence). The CDR3 has 15 amino acids. The CDR3 region is CSARDRQGVYEKLFF. CDR3 DNA sequence: TGCAGTGCTAGAGATCGACAGGGGGTTTATGAAAAACTGTTTTTT.

CDR3 loop: CATSDARRYYGYTF. The CDR3 DNA reads TGTGCCACCAGTGACGCCAGGCGTTACTATGGCTACACCTTC. The V call is TRBV24-1, the J call TRBJ1-2; D is unclear. The length of the CDR3 is 14 residues. Germline V gene sequence: CDR1 KGHDR, CDR2 SFDVKD. V was trimmed by 4 bases and J by 3 bases, leaving 11 bases between them.

The table lists this clonotype with a few counts. CDR3 sequence: CASSGADGVETQYF. CDR3 DNA sequence: TGCGCCAGCAGCGGGGCTGATGGGGTTGAGACCCAGTACTTC. V gene TRBV5-1 combines with J gene TRBJ2-5; tentatively, D is TRBD1 (5 bases). There are 14 residues in the CDR3. V was pared by 4 bases and J by 5 bases, with 15 bases between. The germline gives CDR1 SGHRS, CDR2 YFSETQ.

The J gene is TRBJ2-1, the V gene TRBV20-1; TRBD2 matches at 11 bases. This CDR3 has 16 residues. The germline V gene has CDR1 DFQATT and CDR2 SNEGSKA (reference sequence). The V and J ends lost 0 bases and 5 bases, in that order; junction bases with no gene match: 6. The CDR3 DNA reads as TGCAGTGCTAGAGACTTGGTAGCGGGAGGGGACAATGAGCAGTTCTTC. Translating it yields CSARDLVAGGDNEQFF.

In its sample, this clonotype was seen once. V usage is TRBV18 and J usage is TRBJ2-3; weak D call: TRBD2 (6 bases). Germline CDR1 and CDR2: KGHSH and LQKENI. V lost 3 bases to trimming and J lost 0 bases, with 13 bases between them. This CDR3 region has 16 residues. The CDR3 DNA reads TGTGCCAGCTCACCTAGGACTAATCCAAGCACAGATACGCAGTATTTT. Protein: CASSPRTNPSTDTQYF.

The chain is built from TRBV5-8 and TRBJ1-5; no firm D call. Looked up from germline, CDR1 is SGHTS and CDR2 is YDEGEE. CDR3 size: 14 residues. The V end was cut by 0 bases, the J end by 12 bases, with 16 bases between. CDR3 bases: TGTGCCAGCAGCTTGGAAATTGGTAGTGTAGACCAGCATTTT. Encoded protein: CASSLEIGSVDQHF.

V and J are TRBV20-1 and TRBJ2-1; TRBD2 matches at 12 bases. Unmatched junction bases numbered 6, after V lost 5 bases and J lost 4 bases. The CDR3 totals 15 residues. Looked up from germline, CDR1 is DFQATT and CDR2 is SNEGSKA (reference sequence). DNA for the CDR3: TGCAGTGCTCGGACTAGCGGGGTAGGGTACAATGAGCAGTTCTTC. Protein product: CSARTSGVGYNEQFF.

The chain links TRBV9 to TRBJ2-7; D might be TRBD2 (6 bases). Per the germline V gene, CDR1 is SGDLS and CDR2 is YYNGEE. The CDR3 extends over 15 amino acids. Trimming left V 3 bases short and J 0 bases short, with 13 bases between. CDR3 protein: CASSARVGGSYEQYF. In DNA, the CDR3 is TGTGCCAGCAGCGCCCGGGTCGGGGGCTCCTACGAGCAGTACTTC.

V usage is TRBV20-1 and J usage is TRBJ2-1, with D hard to call. V was cut by 3 bases and J by 9 bases, with 9 bases left in between. The CDR3 has 11 residues. Germline CDR1 is DFQATT and CDR2 is SNEGSKA (reference sequence). The CDR3 region is CSASPDSEQFF. The CDR3, as DNA: TGCAGTGCTAGTCCCGATAGTGAGCAGTTCTTC.

This clonotype was seen only a few times. V gene TRBV7-6 combines with J gene TRBJ2-7; TRBD1 matches 7 bases. CDR1 SGHVS and CDR2 FNYEAQ come from the germline V gene. V was clipped by 5 bases and J by 6 bases; unmatched bases: 13. This CDR3 region has 15 residues. CDR3 sequence (DNA): TGTGCCAGCAGCAAAGACAGGGCGAGGCTCGGCGAGCAGTACTTC. Translating it yields CASSKDRARLGEQYF. The variable domain in full, with the rest retrieved from reference TRBV7-6 and TRBJ2-7, is GAGVSQSPRYKVTKRGQDVALRCDPISGHVSLYWYRQALGQGPEFLTYFNYEAQQDKSGLPNDRFSAERPEGSISTLTIQRTEQRDSAMYRCASSKDRARLGEQYFGPGTRLTVT.

The chain recombines TRBV7-8 with TRBJ2-1; D is perhaps TRBD1 (5 bases). V dropped 5 bases and J dropped 3 bases, with 14 bases sitting between them. CDR1 is SGHVS, CDR2 FQNEAQ, per germline. The CDR3 covers 15 residues. As DNA, the CDR3 is TGTGCCAGCAGCCCGGTAGGTCAGGGCTACAATGAGCAGTTCTTC. This sequence encodes CASSPVGQGYNEQFF.

The CDR3 DNA follows: TGCAGTGCTAGAGAGGGCCCCGTGGGCCCAGATACGCAGTATTTT. Residues: CSAREGPVGPDTQYF. The genes are TRBV20-1 and TRBJ2-3; unclear D gene. V lost 0 bases and J lost 4, with 14 bases in between. The CDR3 has 15 residues. Per germline, CDR1 DFQATT and CDR2 SNEGSKA (reference sequence).

This clonotype is a singleton in its sample. V is TRBV12-3 or TRBV12-4 and J is TRBJ1-1, with 7 bases lining up with TRBD1. J lost 5 bases, V lost 7 bases, and 10 bases had no gene match. This CDR3 has 14 amino acids. DNA for the CDR3: TGTGCCAGCACCGATAACAGGGGCCAGACTGAAGCTTTCTTT. This encodes CASTDNRGQTEAFF.